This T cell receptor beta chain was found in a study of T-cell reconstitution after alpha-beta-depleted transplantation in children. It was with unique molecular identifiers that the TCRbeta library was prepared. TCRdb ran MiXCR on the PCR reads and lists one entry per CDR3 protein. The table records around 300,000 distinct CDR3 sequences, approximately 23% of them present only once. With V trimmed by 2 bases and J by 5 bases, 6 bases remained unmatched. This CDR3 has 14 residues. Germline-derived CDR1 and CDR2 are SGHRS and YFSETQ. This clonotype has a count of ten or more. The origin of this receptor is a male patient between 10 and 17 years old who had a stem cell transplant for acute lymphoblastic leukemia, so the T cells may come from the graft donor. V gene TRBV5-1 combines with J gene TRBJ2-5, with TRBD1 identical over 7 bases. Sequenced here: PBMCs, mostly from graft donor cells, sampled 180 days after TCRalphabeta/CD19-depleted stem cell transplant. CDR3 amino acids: CASSLDRAGETQYF. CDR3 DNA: TGCGCCAGCAGCTTAGACAGGGCTGGGGAGACCCAGTACTTC. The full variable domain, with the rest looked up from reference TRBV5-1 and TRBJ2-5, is KAGVTQTPRYLIKTRGQQVTLSCSPISGHRSVSWYQQTPGQGLQFLFEYFSETQRNKGNFPGRFSGRQFSNSRSEMNVSTLELGDSALYLCASSLDRAGETQYFGPGTRLLVL.